The source of this T cell receptor (beta chain) is a study of T cell changes during pregnancy in multiple sclerosis. Clones were sequenced by immunoSEQ multiplex PCR, and TCRdb holds only the in-frame ones, with some missing. The repertoire consists of roughly 58,000 clones, with around nine tenths occurring once and the leading ten covering less than 4%. The V end was cut by 4 bases, the J end by 3 bases, with 16 bases between. Germline CDR1 and CDR2: SGHNT and YYREEE (reference sequence). This CDR3 has 15 residues. The V call is TRBV5-4, the J call TRBJ1-1, with a weak D call TRBD1 (6 bases). This TCR came from a female donor with multiple sclerosis, enrolled in a pregnancy study. The starting material was CD8+ T cells from peripheral blood mononuclear cells, obtained before pregnancy. CDR3 nucleotide sequence: TGTGCCAGCAGCGACCAGGGGCCCGGGGACACTGAAGCTTTCTTT. This encodes CASSDQGPGDTEAFF.